The rows below give T cell receptor beta chains drawn from one sample of a study of resident and recirculating memory T cells in vitiligo. Profiling relied on immunoSEQ multiplex PCR, and the TCRdb table lists in-frame clones only, not all of them. The table lists more than 35,000 clones, around 90% of them singletons. Material: blood. These receptor sequences come from a male donor with vitiligo. Both conserved end residues are part of each CDR3. A D gene is named only where the DNA matches it firmly.

j_call d_call v_call cdr3_aa cdr3_nt
TRBJ1-2 . TRBV5-4 CASSPGLSYGYTF TGTGCCAGCAGCCCGGGACTCTCCTATGGCTACACCTTC
TRBJ2-5 . TRBV19 CASSANKETQYF TGTGCCAGTAGTGCGAATAAAGAGACCCAGTACTTC
TRBJ2-3 TRBD1 TRBV9 CASSAGDRSTDTQYF TGTGCCAGCAGCGCTGGGGACAGGAGCACAGATACGCAGTATTTT
TRBJ2-7 . TRBV7-9 CASEGSSYEQYF TGTGCCAGCGAAGGGAGCTCCTACGAGCAGTACTTC
TRBJ1-2 . TRBV5-5 CASGRGNYGYTF TGTGCCAGCGGGAGGGGAAACTATGGCTACACCTTC
TRBJ2-7 . TRBV5-5 CASSLALRTHSYEQYF TGTGCCAGCAGCTTGGCTTTAAGGACTCACTCCTACGAGCAGTACTTC
TRBJ1-1 . TRBV11-2 CASSLGGPGAFF TGTGCCAGCAGCTTAGGGGGCCCGGGAGCTTTCTTT
TRBJ2-3 . TRBV9 CASSVGDTYTDTQYF TGTGCCAGCAGCGTAGGTGACACCTACACAGATACGCAGTATTTT
TRBJ2-7 TRBD1 TRBV6-6 CASSYPGTGYEQYF TGTGCCAGCAGTTACCCTGGGACAGGCTACGAGCAGTACTTC
TRBJ2-2 TRBD1 TRBV5-1 CASSFRTGDTGELFF TGCGCCAGCAGCTTTCGGACAGGAGACACCGGGGAGCTGTTTTTT